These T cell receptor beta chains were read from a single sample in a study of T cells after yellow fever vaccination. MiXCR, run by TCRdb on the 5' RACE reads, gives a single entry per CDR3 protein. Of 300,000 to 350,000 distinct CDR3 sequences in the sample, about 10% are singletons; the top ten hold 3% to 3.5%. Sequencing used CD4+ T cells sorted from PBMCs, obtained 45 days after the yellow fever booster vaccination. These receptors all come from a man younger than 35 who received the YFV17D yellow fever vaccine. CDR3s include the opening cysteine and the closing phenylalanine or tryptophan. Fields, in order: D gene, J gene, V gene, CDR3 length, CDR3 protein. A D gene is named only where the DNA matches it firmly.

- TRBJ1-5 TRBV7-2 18 CASAVTGIPYSSNQPQHF
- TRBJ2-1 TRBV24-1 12 CATSRGENEQFF
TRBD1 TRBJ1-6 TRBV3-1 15 CASSQGRTGNSPLHF
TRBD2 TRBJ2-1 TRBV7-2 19 CASSLASKTTSALSNVQFF
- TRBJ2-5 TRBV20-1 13 CSARVGALETQYF
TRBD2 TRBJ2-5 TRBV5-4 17 CASSRRLAGALQETQYF
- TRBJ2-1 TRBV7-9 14 CASSLSQGRNEQFF
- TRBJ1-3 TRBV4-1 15 CASSQDWGSGNTIYF
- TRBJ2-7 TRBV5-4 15 CASSHRATSSYEQYF
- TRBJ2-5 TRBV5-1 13 CASSLNRGETQYF